The entry below gives a single T cell receptor (beta chain) sequence along with its context. TCRdb's table, derived via immunoSEQ multiplex PCR, lists solely in-frame clones and lacks some. The sample lists about 46,000 clones, approximately 83% occurring once. This entry belongs to a study of blood T cell repertoires in COVID-19. Across the whole study: Whether acute or convalescent, the COVID-19 samples came from the United States, Italy and Spain. T cells, B-cell-depleted T cells, or PBMCs supplied cDNA or gDNA.

In Seattle, patients joined the study during active infection and were tracked longitudinally. The CDR3 length is 14 residues. Looked up from germline, CDR1 is DFQATT and CDR2 is SNEGSKA (reference sequence). Trimming took 3 bases from V and 7 from J, leaving 15 bases between them. V usage is TRBV20-1 and J usage is TRBJ1-4, with TRBD1 as a possible D gene (5 bases). The specimen was peripheral blood. This TCR came from an elderly woman with COVID-19, enrolled during active disease. The CDR3 nucleotides are TGCAGTGCTAGTGGGGGACTTGGAAGTGAAAAACTGTTTTTT. Amino acid sequence: CSASGGLGSEKLFF.